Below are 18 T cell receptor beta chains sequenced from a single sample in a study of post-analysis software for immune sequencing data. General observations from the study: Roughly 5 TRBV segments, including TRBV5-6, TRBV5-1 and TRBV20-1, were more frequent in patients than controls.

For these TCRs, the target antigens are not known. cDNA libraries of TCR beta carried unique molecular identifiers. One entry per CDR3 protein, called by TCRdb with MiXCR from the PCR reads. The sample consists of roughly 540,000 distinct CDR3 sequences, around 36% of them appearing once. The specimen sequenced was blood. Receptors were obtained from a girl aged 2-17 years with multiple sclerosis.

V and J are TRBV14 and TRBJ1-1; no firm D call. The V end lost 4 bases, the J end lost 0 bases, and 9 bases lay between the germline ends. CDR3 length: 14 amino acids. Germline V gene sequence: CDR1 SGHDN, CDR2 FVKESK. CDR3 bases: TGTGCCAGCAGCCCGACTTTGATGAACACTGAAGCTTTCTTT. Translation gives CASSPTLMNTEAFF.

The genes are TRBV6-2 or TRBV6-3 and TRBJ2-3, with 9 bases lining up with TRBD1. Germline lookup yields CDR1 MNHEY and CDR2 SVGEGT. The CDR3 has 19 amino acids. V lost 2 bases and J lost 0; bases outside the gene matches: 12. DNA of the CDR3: TGTGCCAGCAGTTACGACAGGGGGGCTAGCCGCGCTAGCACAGATACGCAGTATTTT. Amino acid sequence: CASSYDRGASRASTDTQYF.

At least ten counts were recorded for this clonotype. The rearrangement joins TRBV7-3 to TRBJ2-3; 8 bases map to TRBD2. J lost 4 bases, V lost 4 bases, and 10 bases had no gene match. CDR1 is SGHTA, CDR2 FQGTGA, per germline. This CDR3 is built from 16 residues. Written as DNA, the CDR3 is TGTGCCAGCAGCTCCGCCGGGACTAGGGGGTCAGATACGCAGTATTTT. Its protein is CASSSAGTRGSDTQYF.

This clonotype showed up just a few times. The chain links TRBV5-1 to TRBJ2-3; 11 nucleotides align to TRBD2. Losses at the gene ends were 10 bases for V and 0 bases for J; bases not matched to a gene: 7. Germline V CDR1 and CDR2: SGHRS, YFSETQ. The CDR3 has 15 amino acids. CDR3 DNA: TGCGCCGCCTCGGTAGCGGGGGGGAGCACAGATACGCAGTATTTT. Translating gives CAASVAGGSTDTQYF.

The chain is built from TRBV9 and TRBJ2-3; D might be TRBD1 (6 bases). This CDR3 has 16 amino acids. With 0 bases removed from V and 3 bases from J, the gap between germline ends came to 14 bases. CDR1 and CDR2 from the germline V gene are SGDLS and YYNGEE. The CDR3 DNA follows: TGTGCCAGCAGCGTAGGACAGGCTATCAGAACAGATACGCAGTATTTT. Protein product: CASSVGQAIRTDTQYF.

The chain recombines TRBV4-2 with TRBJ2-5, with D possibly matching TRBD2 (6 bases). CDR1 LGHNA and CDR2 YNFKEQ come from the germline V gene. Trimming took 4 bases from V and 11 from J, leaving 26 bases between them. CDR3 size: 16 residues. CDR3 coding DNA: TGTGCCAGCAGCCCATCGACTGGCGGGGTAACGGGGGAGCAGTACTTC. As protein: CASSPSTGGVTGEQYF.

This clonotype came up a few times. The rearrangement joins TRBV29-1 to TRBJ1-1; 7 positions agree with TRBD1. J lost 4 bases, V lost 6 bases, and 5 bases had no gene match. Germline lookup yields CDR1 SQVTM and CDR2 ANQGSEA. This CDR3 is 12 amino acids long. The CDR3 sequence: CSVRGGGTEAFF. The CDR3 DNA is TGCAGCGTCAGGGGGGGGGGCACTGAAGCTTTCTTT.

The CDR3 loop is CASSLGLAGFEQFF. The CDR3 nucleotides read TGTGCCAGCAGCTTGGGACTAGCGGGGTTTGAGCAGTTCTTC. The V call is TRBV9, the J call TRBJ2-1, with TRBD2 matching over 13 bases. CDR1 and CDR2 (germline): SGDLS, YYNGEE. Trimming took 4 bases from V and 9 from J; bases not matched to a gene: 4. The CDR3 is 14 amino acids.

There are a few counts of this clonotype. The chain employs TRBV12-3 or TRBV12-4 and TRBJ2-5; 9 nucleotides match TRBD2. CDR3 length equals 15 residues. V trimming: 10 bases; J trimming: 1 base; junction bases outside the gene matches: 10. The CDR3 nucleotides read TGTGCCACCGCCGGACAAGCGGGGGGCCAAGAGACCCAGTACTTC. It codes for CATAGQAGGQETQYF.

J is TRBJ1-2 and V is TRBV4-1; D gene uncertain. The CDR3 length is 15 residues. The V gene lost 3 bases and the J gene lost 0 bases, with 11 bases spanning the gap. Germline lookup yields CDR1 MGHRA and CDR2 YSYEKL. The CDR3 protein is CASSHPGKANYGYTF. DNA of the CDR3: TGCGCCAGCAGCCACCCCGGGAAAGCTAACTATGGCTACACCTTC.

CDR3 in amino acids: CSARVQEDEQYF. CDR3 DNA sequence: TGCAGTGCTAGAGTACAGGAGGACGAGCAGTACTTC. The chain carries TRBV20-1 and TRBJ2-7; D possibly matches TRBD1 or TRBD2 (5 bases each). Germline V CDR1 and CDR2: DFQATT, SNEGSKA (reference sequence). The CDR3 is made up of 12 amino acids. The V end was cut by 1 base, the J end by 5 bases, with 9 bases between.

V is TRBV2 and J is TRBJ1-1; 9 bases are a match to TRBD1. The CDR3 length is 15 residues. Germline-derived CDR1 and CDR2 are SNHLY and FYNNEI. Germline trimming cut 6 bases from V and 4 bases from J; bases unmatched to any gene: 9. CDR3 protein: CASRGDREPGTEAFF. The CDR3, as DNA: TGTGCCAGCAGGGGGGACAGGGAGCCCGGCACTGAAGCTTTCTTT.

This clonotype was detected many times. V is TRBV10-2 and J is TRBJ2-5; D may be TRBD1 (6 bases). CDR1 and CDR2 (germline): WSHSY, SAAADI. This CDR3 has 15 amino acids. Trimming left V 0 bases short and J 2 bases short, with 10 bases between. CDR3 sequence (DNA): TGCGCCAGCAGTGAGTCGCAGGGGTTTCAAGAGACCCAGTACTTC. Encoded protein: CASSESQGFQETQYF.

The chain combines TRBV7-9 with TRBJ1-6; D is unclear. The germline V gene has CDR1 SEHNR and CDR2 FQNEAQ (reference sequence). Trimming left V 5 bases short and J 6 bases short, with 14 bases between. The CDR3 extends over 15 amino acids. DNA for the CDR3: TGTGCCAGCAGCGCCTCTTACCGGGTTAATTCACCCCTCCACTTT. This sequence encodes CASSASYRVNSPLHF.

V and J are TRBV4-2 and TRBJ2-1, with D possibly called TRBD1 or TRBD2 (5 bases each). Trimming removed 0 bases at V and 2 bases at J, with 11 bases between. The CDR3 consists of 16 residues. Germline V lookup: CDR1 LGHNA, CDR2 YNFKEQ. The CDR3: CASSQEEGTTYNEQFF. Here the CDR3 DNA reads TGTGCCAGCAGCCAAGAAGAGGGGACCACCTACAATGAGCAGTTCTTC.

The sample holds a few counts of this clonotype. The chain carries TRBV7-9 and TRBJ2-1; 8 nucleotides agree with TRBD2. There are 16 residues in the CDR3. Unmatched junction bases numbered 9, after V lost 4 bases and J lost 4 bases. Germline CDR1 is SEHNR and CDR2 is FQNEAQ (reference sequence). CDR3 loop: CASSSGLRGEYNEQFF. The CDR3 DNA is TGTGCCAGCAGCTCTGGCTTGCGGGGGGAATACAATGAGCAGTTCTTC.

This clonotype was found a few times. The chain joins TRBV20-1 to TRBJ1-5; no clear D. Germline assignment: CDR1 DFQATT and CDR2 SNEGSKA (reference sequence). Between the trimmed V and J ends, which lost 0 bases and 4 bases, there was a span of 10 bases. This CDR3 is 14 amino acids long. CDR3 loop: CSARDRSFNQPQHF. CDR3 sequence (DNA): TGCAGTGCTAGAGATCGGAGCTTTAATCAGCCCCAGCATTTT.

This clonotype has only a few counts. This CDR3 reads CSARPTGASYEQYF. Here the CDR3 DNA reads TGCAGTGCTCGACCGACAGGGGCCTCCTACGAGCAGTACTTC. The genes are TRBV20-1 and TRBJ2-7; 8 nucleotides line up with TRBD1. In germline, CDR1 is DFQATT, CDR2 SNEGSKA (reference sequence). CDR3 size: 14 residues. J gave up 0 bases and V 5 bases, and 6 bases lay outside the gene matches.